At least ten counts were recorded for the clone carrying this T cell receptor (beta chain). This sample is drawn from a study of T cells in Graves' hyperthyroidism and ophthalmopathy. Amplification yielded TCR beta CDR3 regions, with RNA transcripts as the source. HTBI primers were the set used in a first-round RT-PCR of the TCR CDR3. TCRdb ran MiXCR on the multiplex PCR reads and lists one entry per CDR3 protein. The sample carries about 720,000 distinct CDR3 sequences, roughly a sixth recorded once. The CDR3 length is 16 residues. Germline V gene sequence: CDR1 LGHDT, CDR2 YNNKEL (reference sequence). J lost 5 bases, V lost 5 bases, and 8 bases had no gene match.

The chain has TRBV3-1 and TRBJ2-3; 12 bases match TRBD2. The sequence came from a woman aged 50 to 65 with Graves' hyperthyroidism that later progressed to Graves' ophthalmopathy. Source material: blood. The CDR3 nucleotides are TGTGCCAGCAGCACCCCGCTAGCGGGGGGGCTAGATACGCAGTATTTT. It is translated as CASSTPLAGGLDTQYF.